Listed below are T cell receptor beta chains from one sample, sequenced in a study of cytomegalovirus exposure and HLA in healthy donors. Produced via immunoSEQ multiplex PCR; TCRdb's table is partial and in-frame only. This sample has around 61,000 clones, with 65% to 70% found just once. Sequenced: PBMCs. The receptors stem from a man aged 35 to 55 in good health and CMV-seropositive. Both conserved end residues are part of each CDR3. D genes are given only for firm matches. The size field is filled for only some rows; it gives once, few, many or a size class.

j_gene | v_gene | d_gene | abundance | CDR3aa | CDR3nt
TRBJ2-7 | TRBV7-2 | TRBD2 | . | CASSPYSLAGGFEQYF | TGTGCCAGCAGCCCATACTCCCTAGCGGGAGGGTTCGAGCAGTACTTC
TRBJ1-5 | TRBV7-2 | . | . | CASSLAGGGNQPQHF | TGTGCCAGCAGCTTAGCGGGGGGGGGCAATCAGCCCCAGCATTTT
TRBJ2-1 | TRBV19 | TRBD2 | few | CASIGSGYSYNEQFF | TGTGCCAGTATCGGTAGCGGGTACTCCTACAATGAGCAGTTCTTC
TRBJ2-2 | TRBV9 | TRBD2 | . | CASSPKTGTRGPSTGELFF | TGTGCCAGCAGCCCGAAGACCGGGACTAGAGGGCCCAGCACCGGGGAGCTGTTTTTT
TRBJ2-1 | TRBV4-2 | TRBD2 | . | CASSQDRSSGPYNEQFF | TGTGCCAGCAGCCAAGATCGGTCTAGCGGCCCTTACAATGAGCAGTTCTTC
TRBJ1-5 | TRBV6-5 | . | . | CASSYLGGNQPQHF | TGTGCCAGCAGTTACTTAGGGGGCAATCAGCCCCAGCATTTT
TRBJ1-5 | TRBV19 | . | . | CASSIGTGRSNQPQHF | TGTGCCAGTAGTATTGGAACAGGGAGAAGCAATCAGCCCCAGCATTTT
TRBJ1-4 | TRBV7-2 | . | . | CASSQTQGKLFF | TGTGCCAGCAGCCAAACCCAGGGAAAACTGTTTTTT
TRBJ1-5 | TRBV29-1 | TRBD1 | . | CSVVVQGDQPQHF | TGCAGCGTTGTAGTGCAGGGGGACCAGCCCCAGCATTTT
TRBJ1-1 | TRBV2 | . | . | CASKYRVIEAFF | TGTGCCAGCAAGTACAGGGTTATCGAAGCTTTCTTT
TRBJ1-2 | TRBV27 | . | few | CASSKQKTSYGYTF | TGTGCCAGCAGTAAACAGAAAACCTCCTATGGCTACACCTTC
TRBJ1-2 | TRBV6-5 | TRBD1 | . | CASRQGGGLYYGYTF | TGTGCCAGCAGACAAGGGGGCGGATTATACTATGGCTACACCTTC
TRBJ1-6 | TRBV9 | TRBD1 | . | CASSVGDREISPLHF | TGTGCCAGCAGCGTAGGGGACAGGGAGATATCACCCCTCCACTTT
TRBJ2-5 | TRBV28 | TRBD1 | . | CASISSGTALKETQYF | TGTGCCAGCATCTCCTCCGGGACAGCCTTAAAAGAGACCCAGTACTTC
TRBJ2-1 | TRBV7-9 | . | . | CASSFQTYNEQFF | TGTGCCAGCAGCTTTCAGACTTACAATGAGCAGTTCTTC
TRBJ2-7 | TRBV30 | TRBD1 | once | CAWSVQGTAYEQYF | TGTGCCTGGAGTGTTCAGGGGACAGCATACGAGCAGTACTTC
TRBJ1-4 | TRBV7-8 | . | . | CASSSGRLEKLFF | TGTGCCAGCAGCTCGGGGAGACTAGAAAAACTGTTTTTT
TRBJ1-5 | TRBV5-8 | . | . | CASSPRNQPQHF | TGTGCCAGCAGCCCCAGAAATCAGCCCCAGCATTTT
TRBJ2-7 | TRBV10-3 | TRBD2 | . | CAISAGPGTRFVVKYF | TGTGCCATCAGCGCAGGGCCGGGGACTAGATTTGTAGTGAAGTACTTC
TRBJ2-1 | TRBV11-1 | TRBD2 | . | CASSLDYGGKQFF | TGTGCCAGCAGCTTAGATTACGGGGGGAAGCAGTTCTTC
TRBJ2-1 | TRBV18 | TRBD1 | few | CASSPRDRGEQFF | TGTGCCAGCTCACCACGAGACAGGGGTGAGCAGTTCTTC
TRBJ2-2 | TRBV7-3 | . | . | CASSRAGTNTGELFF | TGTGCCAGCAGCCGCGCCGGGACAAACACCGGGGAGCTGTTTTTT
TRBJ2-6 | TRBV4-2 | . | few | CASSQDRGSGANVLTF | TGTGCCAGCAGCCAAGACAGGGGATCTGGGGCCAACGTCCTGACTTTC
TRBJ2-2 | TRBV10-3 | . | few | CAISDRGLPSNTGELFF | TGTGCCATCAGTGACAGGGGTCTACCCTCGAACACCGGGGAGCTGTTTTTT
TRBJ2-1 | TRBV27 | TRBD2 | . | CASSFLDSGTSGSNEQFF | TGTGCCAGCAGTTTTCTCGACTCCGGGACTAGCGGGAGTAATGAGCAGTTCTTC
TRBJ2-7 | TRBV19 | TRBD1 | . | CASRTNRGPYEQYF | TGTGCCAGTAGAACCAACAGGGGGCCCTACGAGCAGTACTTC
TRBJ1-6 | TRBV27 | . | . | CASSPHGDNRVFSPLHF | TGTGCCAGCAGTCCCCATGGGGATAACAGGGTTTTCTCACCCCTCCACTTT
TRBJ1-5 | TRBV6-1 | TRBD1 | few | CASSEGQDIQPQHF | TGTGCCAGCAGTGAGGGACAGGACATCCAGCCCCAGCATTTT
TRBJ1-3 | TRBV19 | . | . | CASGNRATGNTIYF | TGTGCCAGTGGTAACAGGGCCACTGGAAACACCATATATTTT
TRBJ1-2 | TRBV15 | TRBD1 | once | CATSRVRDSSYGYTF | TGTGCCACCAGCAGAGTACGGGACAGCTCCTATGGCTACACCTTC
TRBJ2-5 | TRBV19 | . | . | CASSIGRLEAQYF | TGTGCCAGTAGTATAGGCAGACTAGAGGCCCAGTACTTC
TRBJ1-1 | TRBV27 | TRBD1 | . | CASSPLRGRGEAFF | TGTGCCAGCAGTCCCCTCAGGGGGCGAGGGGAAGCTTTCTTT
TRBJ1-3 | TRBV11-3 | TRBD1 | . | CASSYRDRGNTIYF | TGTGCCAGCAGCTACCGGGACAGGGGAAACACCATATATTTT
TRBJ2-7 | TRBV6-1 | TRBD2 | . | CASKLSGDSNYEQYF | TGTGCCAGCAAACTTAGCGGGGACTCAAACTACGAGCAGTACTTC
TRBJ2-5 | TRBV14 | TRBD1 | . | CASSPDLPGQTQETQYF | TGTGCCAGCAGCCCAGATTTACCGGGACAGACTCAAGAGACCCAGTACTTC
TRBJ2-4 | TRBV19 | . | . | CASMIENIQYF | TGTGCCAGTATGATAGAAAACATTCAGTACTTC
TRBJ1-1 | TRBV30 | TRBD1 | . | CAWGDRDTEAFF | TGTGCCTGGGGGGACAGGGACACTGAAGCTTTCTTT
TRBJ2-1 | TRBV5-1 | . | . | CASSQQSTVSYNEQFF | TGCGCCAGCAGCCAACAGTCCACCGTCTCCTACAATGAGCAGTTCTTC
TRBJ1-6 | TRBV5-4 | . | . | CASSLLQGGYNSPLHF | TGTGCCAGCAGCTTACTACAGGGTGGCTATAATTCACCCCTCCACTTT
TRBJ2-7 | TRBV5-6 | . | . | CASSRGPGYEQYF | TGTGCCAGCAGCCGTGGCCCAGGCTACGAGCAGTACTTC
TRBJ2-3 | TRBV7-9 | . | . | CASSLSPTSTDTQYF | TGTGCCAGCAGCTTAAGCCCGACTAGTACAGATACGCAGTATTTT
TRBJ2-1 | TRBV5-1 | . | . | CASSRDTELNEQFF | TGCGCCAGCAGCCGGGACACCGAACTCAATGAGCAGTTCTTC